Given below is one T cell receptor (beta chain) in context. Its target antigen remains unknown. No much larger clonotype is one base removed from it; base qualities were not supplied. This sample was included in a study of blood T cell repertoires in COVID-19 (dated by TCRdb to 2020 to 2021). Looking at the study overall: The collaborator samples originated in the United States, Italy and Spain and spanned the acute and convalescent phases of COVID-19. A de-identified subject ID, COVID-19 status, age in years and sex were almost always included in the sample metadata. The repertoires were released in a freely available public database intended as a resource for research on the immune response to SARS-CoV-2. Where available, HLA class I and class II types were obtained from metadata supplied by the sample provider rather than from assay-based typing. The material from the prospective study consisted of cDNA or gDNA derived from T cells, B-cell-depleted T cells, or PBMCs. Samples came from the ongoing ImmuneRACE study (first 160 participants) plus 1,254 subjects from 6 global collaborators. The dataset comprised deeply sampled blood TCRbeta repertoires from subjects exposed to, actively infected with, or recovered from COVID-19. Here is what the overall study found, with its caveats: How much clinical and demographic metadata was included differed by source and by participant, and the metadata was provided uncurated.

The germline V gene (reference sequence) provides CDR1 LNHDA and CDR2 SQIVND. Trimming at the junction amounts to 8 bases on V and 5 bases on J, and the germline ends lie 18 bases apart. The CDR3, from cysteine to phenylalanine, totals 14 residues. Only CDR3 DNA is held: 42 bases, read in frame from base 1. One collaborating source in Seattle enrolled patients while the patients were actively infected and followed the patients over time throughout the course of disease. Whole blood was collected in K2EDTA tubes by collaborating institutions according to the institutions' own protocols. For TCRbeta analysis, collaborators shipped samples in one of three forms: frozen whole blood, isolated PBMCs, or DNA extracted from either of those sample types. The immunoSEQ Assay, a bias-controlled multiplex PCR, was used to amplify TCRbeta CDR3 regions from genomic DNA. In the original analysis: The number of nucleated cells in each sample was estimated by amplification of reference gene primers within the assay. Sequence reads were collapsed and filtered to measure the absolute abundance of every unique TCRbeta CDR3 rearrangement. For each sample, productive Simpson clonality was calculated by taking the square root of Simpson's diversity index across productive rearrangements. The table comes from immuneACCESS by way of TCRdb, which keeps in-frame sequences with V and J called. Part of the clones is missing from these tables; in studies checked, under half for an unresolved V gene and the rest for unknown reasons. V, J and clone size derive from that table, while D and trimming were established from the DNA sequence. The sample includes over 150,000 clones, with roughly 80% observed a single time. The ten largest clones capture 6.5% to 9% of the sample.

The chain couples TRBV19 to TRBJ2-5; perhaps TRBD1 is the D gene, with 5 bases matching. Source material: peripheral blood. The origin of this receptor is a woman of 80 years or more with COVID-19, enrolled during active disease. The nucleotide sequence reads TGTGCCAGTCCGAGGAAGGGGTTCGGGGAGACCCAGTACTTC. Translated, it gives CASPRKGFGETQYF.